This entry features one T cell receptor beta chain sequence. Antigen specificity is unknown. Clones were read by immunoSEQ multiplex PCR, and TCRdb kept only the in-frame ones, dropping some. The data show approximately 130,000 clones, roughly 91% seen once. The sample originates from a study of OX40 agonist ivuxolimab in advanced cancers. Across the study: The dose-escalation cohort had hepatocellular carcinoma, melanoma, renal cell or head and neck cancer. Study-wide results and limits: At 0.1 to 3.0 mg/kg and by week 6, CD4+ and CD8+ T cells in the blood had expanded clonally.

V lost 5 bases, J lost 5 bases, and 9 bases lay in between. This CDR3 has 12 residues. From germline, CDR1 is LNHDA and CDR2 SQIVND (reference sequence). The TCR comes from an adult with an advanced solid tumor such as melanoma, head and neck, liver or kidney cancer. The chain is built from TRBV19 and TRBJ1-2; possibly TRBD1 for D (6 bases). The specimen comprised CD4+ or CD8+ T cells sorted from blood, sampled in a trial of the OX40 agonist ivuxolimab. The DNA of the CDR3 is TGTGCCAGTAGTTCAGGGGTATATGGCTACACCTTC. As protein: CASSSGVYGYTF.